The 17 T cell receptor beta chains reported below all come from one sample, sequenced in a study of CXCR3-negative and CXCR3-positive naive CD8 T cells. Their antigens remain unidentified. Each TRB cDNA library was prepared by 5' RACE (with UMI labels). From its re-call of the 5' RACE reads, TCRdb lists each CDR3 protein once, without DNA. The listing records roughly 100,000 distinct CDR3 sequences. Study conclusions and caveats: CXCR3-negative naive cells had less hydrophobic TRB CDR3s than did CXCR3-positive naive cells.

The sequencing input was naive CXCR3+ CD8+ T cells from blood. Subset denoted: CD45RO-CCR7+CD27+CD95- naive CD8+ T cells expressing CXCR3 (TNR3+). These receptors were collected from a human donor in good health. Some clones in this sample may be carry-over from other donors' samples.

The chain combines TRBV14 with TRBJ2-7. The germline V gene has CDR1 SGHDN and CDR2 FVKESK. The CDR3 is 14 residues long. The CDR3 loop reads CASSPFGGSYEQYF. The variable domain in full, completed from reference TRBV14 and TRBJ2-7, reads EAGVTQFPSHSVIEKGQTVTLRCDPISGHDNLYWYRRVMGKEIKFLLHFVKESKQDESGMPNNRFLAERTGGTYSTLKVQPAELEDSGVYFCASSPFGGSYEQYFGPGTRLTVT.

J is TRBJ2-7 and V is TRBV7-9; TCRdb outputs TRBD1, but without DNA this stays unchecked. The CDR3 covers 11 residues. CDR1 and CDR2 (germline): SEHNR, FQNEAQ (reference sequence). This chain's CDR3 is CASSWDDEQYF.

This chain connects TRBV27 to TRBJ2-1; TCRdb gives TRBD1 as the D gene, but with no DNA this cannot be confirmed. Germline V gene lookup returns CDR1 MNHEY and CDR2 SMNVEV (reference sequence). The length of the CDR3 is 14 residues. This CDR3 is CASRTGGLYNEQFF.

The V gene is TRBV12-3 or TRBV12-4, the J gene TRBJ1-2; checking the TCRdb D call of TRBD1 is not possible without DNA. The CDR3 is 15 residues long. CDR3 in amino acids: CASSLIGGQGYGYTF.

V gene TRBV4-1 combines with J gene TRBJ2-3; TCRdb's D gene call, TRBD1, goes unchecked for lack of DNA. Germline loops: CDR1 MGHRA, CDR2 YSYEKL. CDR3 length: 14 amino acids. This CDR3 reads CASSQKAPMDTQYF.

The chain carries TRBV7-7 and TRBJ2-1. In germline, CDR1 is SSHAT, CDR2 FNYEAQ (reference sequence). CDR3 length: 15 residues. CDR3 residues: CASSLLGSSYNEHFF. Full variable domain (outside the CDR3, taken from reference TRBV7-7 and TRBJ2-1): GAGVSQSPRYKVTKRGQDVTLRCDPISSHATLYWYQQALGQGPEFLTYFNYEAQPDKSGLPSDRFSAERPEGSISTLTIQRTEQRDSAMYRCASSLLGSSYNEHFFGPGTRLTVL.

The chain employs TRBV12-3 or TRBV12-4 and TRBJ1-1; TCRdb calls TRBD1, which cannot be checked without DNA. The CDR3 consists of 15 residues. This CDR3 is CASSITGAVGTEAFF.

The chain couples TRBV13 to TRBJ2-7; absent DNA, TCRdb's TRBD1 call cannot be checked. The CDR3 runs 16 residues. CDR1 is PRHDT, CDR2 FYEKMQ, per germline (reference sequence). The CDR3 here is CASKDRDTESSYEQYF.

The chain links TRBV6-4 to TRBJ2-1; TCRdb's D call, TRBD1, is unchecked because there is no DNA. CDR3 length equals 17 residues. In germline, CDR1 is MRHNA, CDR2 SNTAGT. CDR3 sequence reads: CAEPRSQGSPSYNEQFF.

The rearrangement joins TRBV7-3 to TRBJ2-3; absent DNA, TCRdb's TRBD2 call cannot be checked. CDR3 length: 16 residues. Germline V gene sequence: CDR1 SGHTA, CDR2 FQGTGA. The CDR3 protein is CASSLLAVDSPDTQYF.

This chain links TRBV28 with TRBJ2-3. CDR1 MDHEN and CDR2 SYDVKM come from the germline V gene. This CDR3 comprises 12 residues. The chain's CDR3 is CASSFVEDTQYF.

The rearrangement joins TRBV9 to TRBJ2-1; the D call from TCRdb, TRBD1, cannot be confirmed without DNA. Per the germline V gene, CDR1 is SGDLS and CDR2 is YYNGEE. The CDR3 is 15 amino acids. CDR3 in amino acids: CASSVIPGDYNEQFF. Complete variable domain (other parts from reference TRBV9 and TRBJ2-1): DSGVTQTPKHLITATGQRVTLRCSPRSGDLSVYWYQQSLDQGLQFLIQYYNGEERAKGNILERFSAQQFPDLHSELNLSSLELGDSALYFCASSVIPGDYNEQFFGPGTRLTVL.

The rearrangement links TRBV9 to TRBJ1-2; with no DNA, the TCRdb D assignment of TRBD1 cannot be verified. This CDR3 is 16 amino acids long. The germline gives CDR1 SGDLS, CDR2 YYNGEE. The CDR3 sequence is CASSFTDRATNYGYTF.

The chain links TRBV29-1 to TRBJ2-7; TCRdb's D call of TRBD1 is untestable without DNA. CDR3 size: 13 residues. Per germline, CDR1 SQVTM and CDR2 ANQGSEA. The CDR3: CSALDSLSYEQYF.

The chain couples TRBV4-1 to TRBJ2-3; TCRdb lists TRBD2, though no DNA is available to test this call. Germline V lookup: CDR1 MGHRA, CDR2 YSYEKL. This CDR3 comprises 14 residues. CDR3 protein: CASSQERLADTQYF.

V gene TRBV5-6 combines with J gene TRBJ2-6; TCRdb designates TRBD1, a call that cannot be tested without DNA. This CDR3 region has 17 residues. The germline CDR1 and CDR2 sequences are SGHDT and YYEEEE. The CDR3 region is CASSFGTGISGANVLTF.

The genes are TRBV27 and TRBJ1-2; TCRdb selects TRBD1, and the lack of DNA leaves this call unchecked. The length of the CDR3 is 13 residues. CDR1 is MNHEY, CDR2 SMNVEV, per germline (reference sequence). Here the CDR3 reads CASSLRGAYGYTF.